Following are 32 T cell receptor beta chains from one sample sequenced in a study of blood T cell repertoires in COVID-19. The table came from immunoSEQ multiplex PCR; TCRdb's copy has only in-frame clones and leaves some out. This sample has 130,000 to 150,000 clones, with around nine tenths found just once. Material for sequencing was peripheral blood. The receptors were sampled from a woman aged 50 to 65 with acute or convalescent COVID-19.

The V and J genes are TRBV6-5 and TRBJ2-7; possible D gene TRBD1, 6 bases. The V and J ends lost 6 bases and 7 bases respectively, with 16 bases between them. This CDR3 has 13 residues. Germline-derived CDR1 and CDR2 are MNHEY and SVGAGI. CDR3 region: CASRRTGSREQYF. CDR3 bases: TGTGCCAGCAGAAGAACAGGGTCCCGGGAGCAGTACTTC.

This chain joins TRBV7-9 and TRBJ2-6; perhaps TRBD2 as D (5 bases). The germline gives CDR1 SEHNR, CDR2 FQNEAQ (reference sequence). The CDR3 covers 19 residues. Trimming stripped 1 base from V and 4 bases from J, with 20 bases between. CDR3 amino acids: CASSLGRGLANPGANVLTF. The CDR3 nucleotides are TGTGCCAGCAGCTTAGGGCGTGGGCTAGCTAACCCCGGGGCCAACGTCCTGACTTTC.

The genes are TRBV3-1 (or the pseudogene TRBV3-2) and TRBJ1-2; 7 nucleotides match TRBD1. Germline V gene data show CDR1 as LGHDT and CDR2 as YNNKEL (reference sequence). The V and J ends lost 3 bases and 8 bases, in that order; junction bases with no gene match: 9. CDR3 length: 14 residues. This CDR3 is CASSHKTGREGYTF. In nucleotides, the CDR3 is TGTGCCAGCAGCCATAAGACAGGGCGCGAAGGCTACACCTTC.

The CDR3 region has the DNA TGTGCCAGCAGCCCAGCCGGCCTGTCTAGCGGGAGATACGAGCAGTACTTC. This sequence encodes CASSPAGLSSGRYEQYF. The J gene is TRBJ2-7, the V gene TRBV5-4, with 10 bases identical to TRBD2. In germline, CDR1 is SGHNT, CDR2 YYREEE (reference sequence). This CDR3 region has 17 residues. Germline trimming cut 4 bases from V and 4 bases from J; bases unmatched to any gene: 14.

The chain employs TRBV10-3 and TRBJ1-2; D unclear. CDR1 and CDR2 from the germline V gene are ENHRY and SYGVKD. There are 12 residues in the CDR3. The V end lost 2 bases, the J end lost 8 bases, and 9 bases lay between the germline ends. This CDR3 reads CAISERGEGYTF. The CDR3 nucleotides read TGTGCCATCAGTGAGCGCGGAGAGGGCTACACCTTC.

Here the CDR3 reads CASSLGTGLMNTEAFF. The CDR3 bases are TGCGCCAGCAGCTTGGGGACAGGGTTAATGAACACTGAAGCTTTCTTT. The chain links TRBV5-1 to TRBJ1-1; 8 bases align to TRBD1. Per germline, CDR1 SGHRS and CDR2 YFSETQ. This CDR3 spans 16 amino acids. Trimming removed 0 bases from V and 0 bases from J; junction bases left unmatched: 4.

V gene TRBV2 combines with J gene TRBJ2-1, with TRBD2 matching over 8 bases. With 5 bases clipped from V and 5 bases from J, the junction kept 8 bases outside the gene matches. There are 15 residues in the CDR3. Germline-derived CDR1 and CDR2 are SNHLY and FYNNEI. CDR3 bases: TGTGCCAGCAGTTCCCGAGGGCGGGGGGACAATGAGCAGTTCTTC. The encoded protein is CASSSRGRGDNEQFF.

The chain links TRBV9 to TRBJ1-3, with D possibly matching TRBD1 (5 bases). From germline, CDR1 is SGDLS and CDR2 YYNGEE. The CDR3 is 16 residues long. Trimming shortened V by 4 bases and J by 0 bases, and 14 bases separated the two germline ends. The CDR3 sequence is CASSPQTAYSGNTIYF. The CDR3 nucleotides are TGTGCCAGCAGCCCACAGACAGCCTACTCTGGAAACACCATATATTTT.

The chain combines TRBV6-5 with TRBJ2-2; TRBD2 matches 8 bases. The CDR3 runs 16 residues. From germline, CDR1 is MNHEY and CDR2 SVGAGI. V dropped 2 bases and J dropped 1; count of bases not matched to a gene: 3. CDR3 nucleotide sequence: TGTGCCAGCAGTTACCAGCTAGCGGGGAACACCGGGGAGCTGTTTTTT. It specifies CASSYQLAGNTGELFF.

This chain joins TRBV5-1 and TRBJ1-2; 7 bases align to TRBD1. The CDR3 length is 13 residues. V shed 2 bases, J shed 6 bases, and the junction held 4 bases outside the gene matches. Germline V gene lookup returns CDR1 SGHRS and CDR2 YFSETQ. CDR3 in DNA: TGCGCCAGCAGCTTCGACAGGGAGCATGGCTACACCTTC. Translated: CASSFDREHGYTF.

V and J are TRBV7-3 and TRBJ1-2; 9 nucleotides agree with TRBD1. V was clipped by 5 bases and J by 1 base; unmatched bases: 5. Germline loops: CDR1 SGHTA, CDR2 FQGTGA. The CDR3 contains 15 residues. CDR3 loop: CASSPGTGSNYGYTF. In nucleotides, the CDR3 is TGTGCCAGCAGCCCCGGGACAGGGAGTAACTATGGCTACACCTTC.

The CDR3 nucleotides read TGCGCCAGCAGCCCACTCCGGGACAGGGTTACCTACGAGCAGTACTTC. This translates into CASSPLRDRVTYEQYF. The chain uses TRBV4-1 and TRBJ2-7; 9 nucleotides agree with TRBD1. This CDR3 spans 16 amino acids. CDR1 and CDR2 (germline): MGHRA, YSYEKL. The V segment lost 4 bases and the J segment 2 bases; nucleotides outside the gene matches: 9.

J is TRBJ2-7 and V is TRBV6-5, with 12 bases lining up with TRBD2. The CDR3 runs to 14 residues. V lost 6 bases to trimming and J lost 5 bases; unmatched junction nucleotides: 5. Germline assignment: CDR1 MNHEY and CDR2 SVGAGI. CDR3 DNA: TGTGCCAGCAGAACTAGCGGGAGGACCAACGAGCAGTACTTC. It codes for CASRTSGRTNEQYF.

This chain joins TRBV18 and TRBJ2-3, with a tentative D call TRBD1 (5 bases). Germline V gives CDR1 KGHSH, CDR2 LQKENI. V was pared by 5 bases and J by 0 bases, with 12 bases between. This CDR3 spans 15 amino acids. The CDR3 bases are TGTGCCAGCTCAGCCTCGACAGCAAGCACAGATACGCAGTATTTT. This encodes CASSASTASTDTQYF.

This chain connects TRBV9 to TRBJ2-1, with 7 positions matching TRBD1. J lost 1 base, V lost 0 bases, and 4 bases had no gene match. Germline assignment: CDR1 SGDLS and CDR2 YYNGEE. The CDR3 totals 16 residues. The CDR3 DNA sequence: TGTGCCAGCAGCGTAGGACAGGGACGGTCCTACAATGAGCAGTTCTTC. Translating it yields CASSVGQGRSYNEQFF.

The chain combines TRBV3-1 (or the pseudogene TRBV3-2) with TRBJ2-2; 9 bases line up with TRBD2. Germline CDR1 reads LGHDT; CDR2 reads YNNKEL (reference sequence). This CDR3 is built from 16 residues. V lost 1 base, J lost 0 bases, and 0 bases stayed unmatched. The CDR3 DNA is TGTGCCAGCAGCCAAGGACTAGCGGCGAACACCGGGGAGCTGTTTTTT. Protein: CASSQGLAANTGELFF.

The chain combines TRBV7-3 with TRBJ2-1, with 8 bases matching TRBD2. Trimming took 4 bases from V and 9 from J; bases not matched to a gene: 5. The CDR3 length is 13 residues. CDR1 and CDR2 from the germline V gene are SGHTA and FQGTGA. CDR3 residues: CASSSTGLAEQFF. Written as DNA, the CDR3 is TGTGCCAGCAGCTCCACAGGACTAGCTGAGCAGTTCTTC.

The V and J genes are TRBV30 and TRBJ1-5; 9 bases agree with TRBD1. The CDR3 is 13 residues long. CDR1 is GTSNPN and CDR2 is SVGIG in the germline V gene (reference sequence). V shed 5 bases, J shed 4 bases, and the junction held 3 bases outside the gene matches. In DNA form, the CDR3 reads TGTGCCTGGGCCGGGACAGGGAATCAGCCCCAGCATTTT. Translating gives CAWAGTGNQPQHF.

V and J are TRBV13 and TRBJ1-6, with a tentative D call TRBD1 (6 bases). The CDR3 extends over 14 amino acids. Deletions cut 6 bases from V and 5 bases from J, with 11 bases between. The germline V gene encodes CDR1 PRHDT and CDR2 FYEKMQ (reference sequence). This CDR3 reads CASSTGQDNSPLHF. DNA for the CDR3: TGTGCCAGCAGTACGGGACAAGATAATTCACCCCTCCACTTT.

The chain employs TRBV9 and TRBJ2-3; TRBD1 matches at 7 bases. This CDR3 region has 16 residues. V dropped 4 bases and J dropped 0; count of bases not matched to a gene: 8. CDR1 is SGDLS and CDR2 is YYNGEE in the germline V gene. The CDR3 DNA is TGTGCCAGCAGCCCAGGGGGTTTACATAGCACAGATACGCAGTATTTT. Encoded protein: CASSPGGLHSTDTQYF.

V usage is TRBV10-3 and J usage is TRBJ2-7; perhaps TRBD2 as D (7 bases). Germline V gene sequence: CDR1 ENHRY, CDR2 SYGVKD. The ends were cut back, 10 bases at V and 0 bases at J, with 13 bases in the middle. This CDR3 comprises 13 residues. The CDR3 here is CATRGASSYEQYF. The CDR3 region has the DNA TGTGCCACCCGGGGGGCGAGCTCCTACGAGCAGTACTTC.

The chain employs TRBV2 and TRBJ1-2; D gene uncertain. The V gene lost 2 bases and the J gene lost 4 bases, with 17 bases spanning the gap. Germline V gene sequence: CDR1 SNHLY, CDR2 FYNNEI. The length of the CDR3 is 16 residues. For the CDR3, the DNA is TGTGCCAGCAGTGAAATCGGGGAAGACCTAGGCTATGGCTACACCTTC. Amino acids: CASSEIGEDLGYGYTF.

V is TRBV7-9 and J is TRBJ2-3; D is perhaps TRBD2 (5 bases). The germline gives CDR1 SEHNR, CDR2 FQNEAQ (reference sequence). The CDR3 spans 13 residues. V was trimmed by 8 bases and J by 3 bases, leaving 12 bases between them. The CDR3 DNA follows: TGTGCCAGCCGTGCGGGTATGACAGATACGCAGTATTTT. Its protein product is CASRAGMTDTQYF.

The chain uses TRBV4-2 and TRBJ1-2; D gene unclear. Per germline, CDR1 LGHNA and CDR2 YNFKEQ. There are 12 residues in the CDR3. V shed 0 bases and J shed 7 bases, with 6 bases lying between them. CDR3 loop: CASSQDEGGYTF. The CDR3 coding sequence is TGTGCCAGCAGCCAAGATGAGGGTGGCTACACCTTC.

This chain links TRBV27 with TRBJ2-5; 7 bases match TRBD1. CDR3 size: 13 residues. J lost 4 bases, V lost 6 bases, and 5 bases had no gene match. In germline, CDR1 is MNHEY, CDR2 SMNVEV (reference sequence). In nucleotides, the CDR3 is TGTGCCAGCAGCGTCAGGGGGAGAGAGACCCAGTACTTC. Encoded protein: CASSVRGRETQYF.

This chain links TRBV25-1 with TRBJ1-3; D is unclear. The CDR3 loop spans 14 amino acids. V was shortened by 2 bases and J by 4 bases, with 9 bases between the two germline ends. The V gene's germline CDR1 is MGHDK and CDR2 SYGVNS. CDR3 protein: CASSEPGRGNTIYF. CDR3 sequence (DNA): TGTGCCAGCAGTGAACCGGGAAGGGGAAACACCATATATTTT.

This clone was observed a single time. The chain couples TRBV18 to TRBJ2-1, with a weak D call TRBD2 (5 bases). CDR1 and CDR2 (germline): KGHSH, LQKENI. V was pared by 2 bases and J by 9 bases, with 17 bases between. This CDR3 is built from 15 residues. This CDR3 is CASSPAVGTGGEQFF. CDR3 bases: TGTGCCAGCTCACCAGCCGTAGGTACTGGAGGTGAGCAGTTCTTC.

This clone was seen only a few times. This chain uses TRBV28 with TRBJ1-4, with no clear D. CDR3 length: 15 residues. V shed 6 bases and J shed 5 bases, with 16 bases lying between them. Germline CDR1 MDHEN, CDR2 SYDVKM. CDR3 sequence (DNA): TGTGCCAGCAGACTAGGGAGCGCGGGGAATGAAAAACTGTTTTTT. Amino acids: CASRLGSAGNEKLFF.

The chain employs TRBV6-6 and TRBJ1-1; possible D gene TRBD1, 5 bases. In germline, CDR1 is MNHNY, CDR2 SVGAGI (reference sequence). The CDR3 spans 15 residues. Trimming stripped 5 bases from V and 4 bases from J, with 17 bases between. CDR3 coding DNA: TGTGCCAGCAGTCCCCGGGGGGACTTGGGCACTGAAGCTTTCTTT. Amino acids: CASSPRGDLGTEAFF.

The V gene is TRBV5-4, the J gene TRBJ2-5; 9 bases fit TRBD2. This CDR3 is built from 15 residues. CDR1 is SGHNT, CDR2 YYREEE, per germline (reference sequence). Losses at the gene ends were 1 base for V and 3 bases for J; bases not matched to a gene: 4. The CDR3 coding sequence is TGTGCCAGCAGCTTGTATCGCGGGGGGGAAGAGACCCAGTACTTC. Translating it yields CASSLYRGGEETQYF.

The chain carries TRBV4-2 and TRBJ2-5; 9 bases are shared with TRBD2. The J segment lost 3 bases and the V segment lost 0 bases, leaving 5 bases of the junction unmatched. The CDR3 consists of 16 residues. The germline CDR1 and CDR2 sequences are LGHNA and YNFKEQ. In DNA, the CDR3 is TGTGCCAGCAGCCAAGATTGGGTAGCGGGGGAAGAGACCCAGTACTTC. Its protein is CASSQDWVAGEETQYF.

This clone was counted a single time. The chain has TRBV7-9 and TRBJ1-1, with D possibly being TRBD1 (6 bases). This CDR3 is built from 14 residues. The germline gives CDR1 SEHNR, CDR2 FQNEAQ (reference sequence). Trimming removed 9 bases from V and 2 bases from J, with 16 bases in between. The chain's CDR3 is CASITGSSNTEAFF. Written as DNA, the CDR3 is TGTGCCAGTATTACAGGGTCGTCAAACACTGAAGCTTTCTTT. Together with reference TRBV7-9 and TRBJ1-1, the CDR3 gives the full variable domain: DTGVSQNPRHKITKRGQNVTFRCDPISEHNRLYWYRQTLGQGPEFLTYFQNEAQLEKSRLLSDRFSAERPKGSFSTLEIQRTEQGDSAMYLCASITGSSNTEAFFGQGTRLTVV.